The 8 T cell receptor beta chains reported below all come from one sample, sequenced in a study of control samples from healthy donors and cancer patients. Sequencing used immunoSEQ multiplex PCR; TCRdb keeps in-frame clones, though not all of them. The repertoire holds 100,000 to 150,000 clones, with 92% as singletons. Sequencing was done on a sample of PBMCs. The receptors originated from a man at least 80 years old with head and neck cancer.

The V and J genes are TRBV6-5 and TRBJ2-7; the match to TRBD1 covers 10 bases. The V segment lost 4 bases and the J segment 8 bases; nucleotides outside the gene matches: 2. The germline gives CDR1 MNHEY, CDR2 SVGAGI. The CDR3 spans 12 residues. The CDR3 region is CASSSTGGQQYF. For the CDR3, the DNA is TGTGCCAGCAGTTCGACAGGGGGCCAGCAGTACTTC.

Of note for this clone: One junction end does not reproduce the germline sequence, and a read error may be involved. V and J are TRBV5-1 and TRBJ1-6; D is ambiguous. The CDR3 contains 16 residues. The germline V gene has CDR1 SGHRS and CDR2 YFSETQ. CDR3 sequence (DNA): TGCGCCGGCAGCTTGGAGGGCGGGATAGGGAATTCACCCCTCCACTTT. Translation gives CAGSLEGGIGNSPLHF.

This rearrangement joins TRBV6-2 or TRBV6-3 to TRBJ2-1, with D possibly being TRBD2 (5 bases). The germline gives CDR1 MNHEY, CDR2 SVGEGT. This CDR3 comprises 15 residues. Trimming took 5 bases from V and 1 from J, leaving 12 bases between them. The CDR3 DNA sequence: TGTGCCAGCAGTCAACTTAGAGGGTCCTACAATGAGCAGTTCTTC. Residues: CASSQLRGSYNEQFF.

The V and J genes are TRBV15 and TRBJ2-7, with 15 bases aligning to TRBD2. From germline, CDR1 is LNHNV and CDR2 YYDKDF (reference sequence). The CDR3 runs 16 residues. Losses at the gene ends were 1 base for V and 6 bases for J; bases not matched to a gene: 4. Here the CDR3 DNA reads TGTGCCACCAGCAGAGGGGGGGGACTAGCGGGAGGCGAGCAGTACTTC. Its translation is CATSRGGGLAGGEQYF.

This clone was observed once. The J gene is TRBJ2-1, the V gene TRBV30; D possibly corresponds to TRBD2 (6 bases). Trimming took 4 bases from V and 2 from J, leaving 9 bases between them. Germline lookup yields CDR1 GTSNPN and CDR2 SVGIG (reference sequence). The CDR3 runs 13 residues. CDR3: CAWKAGPYNEQFF. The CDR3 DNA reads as TGTGCCTGGAAAGCGGGCCCCTACAATGAGCAGTTCTTC.

CDR3 DNA: TGTGCCACCTCATCGGGGGCTGGAGAGCAGTTCTTC. Protein product: CATSSGAGEQFF. The chain links TRBV24-1 to TRBJ2-1; TRBD1 or TRBD2 may be the D gene (6 bases each). The V end was cut by 9 bases, the J end by 10 bases, with 15 bases between. The CDR3 runs 12 residues. Germline CDR1 reads KGHDR; CDR2 reads SFDVKD.

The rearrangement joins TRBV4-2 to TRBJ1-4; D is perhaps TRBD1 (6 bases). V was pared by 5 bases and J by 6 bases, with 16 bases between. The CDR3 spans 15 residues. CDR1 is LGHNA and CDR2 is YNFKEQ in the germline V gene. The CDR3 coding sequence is TGTGCCAGCAGCAACCGGACAGTGGGTGATGAAAAACTGTTTTTT. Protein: CASSNRTVGDEKLFF.

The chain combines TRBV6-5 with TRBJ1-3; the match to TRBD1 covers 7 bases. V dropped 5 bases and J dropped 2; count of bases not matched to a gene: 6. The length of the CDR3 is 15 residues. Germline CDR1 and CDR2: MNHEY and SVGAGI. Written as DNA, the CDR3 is TGTGCCAGCAGTCCGACAGGGATCACTGGAAACACCATATATTTT. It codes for CASSPTGITGNTIYF.